This T cell receptor beta chain was retrieved from a study of technical replicates of blood from a handful of donors. The V gene lost 2 bases and the J gene lost 5 bases, with 19 bases spanning the gap. This CDR3 has 16 amino acids. Per germline, CDR1 SGHRS and CDR2 YFSETQ. Assay used: immunoSEQ multiplex PCR; TCRdb lists only in-frame clones, some missing. The sample lists fewer than 95,000 clones, approximately 94% seen once, with approximately 0.25% in the top ten. Sequenced input: T cells isolated from PBMCs. The V and J genes are TRBV5-1 and TRBJ1-2, with D maybe TRBD1 (6 bases). This TCR was recovered from a human donor in good health. The CDR3 spells CASSLSRTDYLYGYTF. The DNA for the CDR3 is TGCGCCAGCAGCTTATCCAGGACAGATTATCTTTATGGCTACACCTTC.